This T cell receptor beta chain was documented in a study of T cells after posttransplantation cyclophosphamide listed by TCRdb under 2016. Broadly, across the study: Using TRB sequencing, the study followed how the T cell repertoire rebuilt after myeloablative bone marrow transplantation with posttransplantation cyclophosphamide given as GVHD prophylaxis. Blood from all 30 or so PTCy patients with 1-year posttransplant specimens was subjected to TRB sequencing. Samples from 30 to 40 PTCy-treated patients and roughly 17 related bone marrow donors of those patients were subjected to antigen receptor sequencing. Public TRB sequences were queried against a database of over 3,600 sequences associated with responses to pathogens, tumor antigens, self-antigens and alloantigens. Because TRA and TRB clonality correlated tightly in about 9 samples, the subsequent TCR analyses were limited to TRB only. In 3 patients, TRB sequencing was also performed on up to roughly 3 more blood samples taken 2 to 5.2 years after transplant, and in 4 patients, pretransplant blood was also TRB-sequenced. On the study overall, not on this receptor specifically: At 1-2 months, donor-recipient similarity was low but rose over the first year, and the later blood repertoires were often dominated by donor CD8+ memory clones. The TRB repertoires of T cells infiltrating skin or the GI tract showed only limited overlap with the TRB repertoires found in blood. Across approximately 41 patients, TRB clonality was highly associated with recipient CMV seropositivity and CMV reactivation, and PTCy diversity was similar to diversity in CNI/methotrexate controls.

This clone was seen more than once but under ten times. It has no known antigen specificity. It has no much larger one-base neighbor in the sample; base qualities were not kept. The sample's treatment or condition label is to be understood as: high-dose cyclophosphamide on days +3 and +4 as single-agent GVHD prophylaxis. For conditioning, the PTCy patients got busulfan and fludarabine, then a related or unrelated marrow graft, followed by cyclophosphamide on days +3 and +4. The PTCy-treated patients were enrolled in a prospective multi-institutional clinical trial. Peripheral blood and bone marrow mononuclear cells were isolated by Ficoll-Hypaque density centrifugation and cryopreserved. TRB sequencing was run on genomic DNA with either the immunoSEQ assay at survey resolution or the hsTCRB kit. The original methods were these. The immunoSEQ software handled initial read processing, and the LymphoSeq R package was used for repertoire analyses. For each TRB dataset, clonality was calculated as 1 minus normalized Shannon entropy, and the Gini coefficient was computed as well. Phenotypes of unsorted samples were inferred by mapping TRB sequences from sorted subsets of the recipient or donor onto unsorted samples of the same recipient. TCRdb obtained this table from immuneACCESS and retained in-frame rearrangements with V and J assigned. These tables miss some clones; where compared with another copy, unresolved V genes account for less than half of the shortfall, and the remainder is unexplained. That table supplies the V and J calls and clone size; D and trimming were determined from the DNA. In this sample, several thousand clones appear, none counted once only. 15% to 20% of the sample lies in the top ten.

For CDR1 and CDR2, the germline V gene (reference sequence) lists SGHNT and YYREEE. From its cysteine to its phenylalanine, the CDR3 spans 14 amino acids. Solely the CDR3 DNA is kept, with 42 bases framed from the first base. Sequenced here: PBMCs, sampled after allogeneic stem cell transplant with posttransplant cyclophosphamide. The clonotype originates from a female patient aged 25-40 years who received an allogeneic stem cell transplant from an unrelated donor, was CMV-positive, and had acute and chronic GVHD. Some T cells present after a transplant may be cells of the graft donor. Recombination connected TRBV5-4 to TRBJ2-5; the best D guess is TRBD1, with 6 bases matching. The J call is doubtful: the DNA matches TRBJ2-7 better. In nucleotide form, the sequence is TGTGCCAGCAGCCCCCCCCAGGGGACCTACGAGCAGTACTTC. This is translated as CASSPPQGTYEQYF.